This T cell receptor (beta chain) was sequenced in a study of CD8 T cells in ankylosing spondylitis. General study points: One TCR beta motif, made up of roughly 8 highly homologous variants, appeared characteristic of ankylosing spondylitis blood. Clones linked to disease, bearing a CD8+ phenotype, were relatively rare in peripheral blood.

In its sample, this clonotype was seen many times. As yet, its antigen is unknown. TCRdb re-called the 5' RACE reads with MiXCR, one entry per CDR3 protein. The data hold approximately 240,000 distinct CDR3 sequences, with roughly a tenth observed a single time. This CDR3 spans 16 amino acids. CDR1 SEHNR and CDR2 FQNEAQ come from the germline V gene (reference sequence). The ends lost 5 bases at V and 7 bases at J; junction bases unmatched: 15. Sequencing was done on a sample of blood, either unsorted or a sorted T cell fraction (not recorded which). The sequence came from a male donor with ankylosing spondylitis or in good health (not recorded which). The chain recombines TRBV7-9 with TRBJ2-3, with 7 bases identical to TRBD1. The CDR3 region is CASSPRTGSFSYTQYF. The CDR3 coding sequence is TGTGCCAGCAGCCCAAGGACAGGATCGTTTTCGTATACGCAGTATTTT.